One sample yielded the 29 T cell receptor beta chains listed below, sequenced in a study of shared clonotypes between healthy human individuals. This table comes from immunoSEQ multiplex PCR, and its TCRdb copy is limited to in-frame clones, with some not included. The sample shows a few million clones, 90% to 95% of them seen only once. The sample was naive CD4+ T cells sorted from blood. This sample's subset: CD45RA+ positively selected. The receptors here all came from a man aged 18 to 30 in good health.

This sequence joins TRBV7-9 and TRBJ2-4; D not resolved. The V gene lost 5 bases and the J gene lost 1 base, with 21 bases spanning the gap. The CDR3 is made up of 18 amino acids. Germline values: CDR1 SEHNR, CDR2 FQNEAQ (reference sequence). The CDR3 spells CASSPPKEELVAKNIQYF. The DNA for the CDR3 is TGTGCCAGCAGCCCACCGAAAGAAGAGTTGGTGGCCAAAAACATTCAGTACTTC.

A few counts support this clone. The V gene is TRBV7-9, the J gene TRBJ1-5; D not certain. Per the germline V gene, CDR1 is SEHNR and CDR2 is FQNEAQ (reference sequence). The CDR3 has 16 residues. Trimming took off 5 bases at V and 2 bases at J, with 16 bases between the two ends. This chain's CDR3 is CASSPGSSAGNQPQHF. CDR3 sequence (DNA): TGTGCCAGCAGCCCCGGGTCTAGCGCAGGCAATCAGCCCCAGCATTTT.

The rearrangement uses TRBV19 and TRBJ1-2; 10 positions match TRBD1. This CDR3 is built from 16 residues. The junction had 9 bases not matched to a gene; V was cut back by 4 bases and J by 4 bases. From germline, CDR1 is LNHDA and CDR2 SQIVND (reference sequence). The CDR3: CASSSGQGGPGYGYTF. The CDR3 DNA follows: TGTGCCAGTAGTAGCGGACAGGGGGGACCCGGCTATGGCTACACCTTC.

Note on this clone: This sample also contains other DNA sequences that code for the same CDR3. The chain recombines TRBV10-2 with TRBJ1-2; a weak D match, TRBD1 (5 bases). This CDR3 spans 12 amino acids. V gave up 6 bases and J gave up 5 bases, with 10 bases separating them. Germline-derived CDR1 and CDR2 are WSHSY and SAAADI. As DNA, the CDR3 is TGCGCCAGCAGAGGGACGGTTTATGGCTACACCTTC. This sequence encodes CASRGTVYGYTF.

The chain uses TRBV9 and TRBJ1-5; no firm D call. Trimming stripped 0 bases from V and 12 bases from J, with 16 bases between. The CDR3 has 14 amino acids. The germline V gene encodes CDR1 SGDLS and CDR2 YYNGEE. In DNA form, the CDR3 reads TGTGCCAGCAGCGTAGAACCCTGGTTTGAGGGCCAGCATTTT. This encodes CASSVEPWFEGQHF.

CDR3 protein: CASTYFGGPTGNTIYF. The CDR3 DNA is TGTGCCAGTACCTATTTCGGGGGACCTACTGGAAACACCATATATTTT. V and J are TRBV19 and TRBJ1-3, with a tentative D call TRBD1 (5 bases). The CDR3 has 16 amino acids. Between the trimmed V and J ends, which lost 7 bases and 2 bases, there was a span of 18 bases. The germline CDR1 and CDR2 sequences are LNHDA and SQIVND (reference sequence). Looking up the rest from reference TRBV19 and TRBJ1-3 gives the full variable domain: DGGITQSPKYLFRKEGQNVTLSCEQNLNHDAMYWYRQDPGQGLRLIYYSQIVNDFQKGDIAEGYSVSREKKESFPLTVTSAQKNPTAFYLCASTYFGGPTGNTIYFGEGSWLTVV.

This chain joins TRBV2 and TRBJ2-7; D remains unclear. CDR3 length equals 13 residues. The ends were cut back, 0 bases at V and 3 bases at J, with 6 bases in the middle. Germline CDR1 reads SNHLY; CDR2 reads FYNNEI. The CDR3 region is CASSEAIHYEQYF. CDR3 nucleotide sequence: TGTGCCAGCAGTGAAGCGATCCACTACGAGCAGTACTTC.

A note on this clone: Other DNA sequences in this specimen translate into the identical CDR3. The rearrangement uses TRBV28 and TRBJ1-5; tentatively, D is TRBD1 (5 bases). V shed 2 bases and J shed 6 bases, with 8 bases lying between them. Germline CDR1 is MDHEN and CDR2 is SYDVKM. The CDR3 runs to 13 residues. The CDR3: CASSLQGIQPQHF. As DNA, the CDR3 is TGTGCCAGCAGTTTACAGGGTATTCAGCCCCAGCATTTT.

The V and J genes are TRBV9 and TRBJ2-3; 9 nucleotides align to TRBD2. The CDR3 runs 20 residues. Germline CDR1 SGDLS, CDR2 YYNGEE. The J segment lost 0 bases and the V segment lost 0 bases, leaving 14 bases of the junction unmatched. CDR3 in DNA: TGTGCCAGCAGCGTAGTCGGTGCGGCTAGCGGGGTCGGTAGCACAGATACGCAGTATTTT. Its translation: CASSVVGAASGVGSTDTQYF.

V and J are TRBV27 and TRBJ1-2, with D perhaps matching TRBD1 (6 bases). This CDR3 is built from 15 residues. V was clipped by 5 bases and J by 0 bases, with 13 bases between them. Germline-derived CDR1 and CDR2 are MNHEY and SMNVEV (reference sequence). The CDR3 is CASSPRGGPNYGYTF. The DNA of the CDR3 is TGTGCCAGCAGTCCACGGGGGGGGCCTAACTATGGCTACACCTTC.

This CDR3 reads CASSFKTPATNEKLFF. As DNA, the CDR3 is TGTGCCAGCAGCTTTAAGACCCCTGCAACTAATGAAAAACTGTTTTTT. The chain employs TRBV5-4 and TRBJ1-4; no firm D call. The ends were cut back, 2 bases at V and 0 bases at J, with 11 bases in the middle. Germline CDR1 is SGHNT and CDR2 is YYREEE (reference sequence). This CDR3 contains 16 residues.

Here the CDR3 reads CAISGTSGGQENSYNEQFF. CDR3 DNA sequence: TGTGCCATCAGTGGGACTAGCGGGGGTCAGGAGAACTCCTACAATGAGCAGTTCTTC. The chain combines TRBV10-3 with TRBJ2-1; 13 positions match TRBD2. The CDR3 spans 19 residues. Per the germline V gene, CDR1 is ENHRY and CDR2 is SYGVKD. Germline trimming cut 4 bases from V and 0 bases from J; bases unmatched to any gene: 9.

The genes are TRBV30 and TRBJ2-3; 10 positions agree with TRBD2. Germline CDR1 GTSNPN, CDR2 SVGIG (reference sequence). The CDR3 is 15 amino acids. The junction had 9 bases not matched to a gene; V was cut back by 4 bases and J by 5 bases. CDR3 nucleotides: TGTGCCTGGACTAGCGGGAGAGTCAGTATAGATACGCAGTATTTT. Translating it yields CAWTSGRVSIDTQYF. The full variable domain, completed using reference TRBV30 and TRBJ2-3, is SQTIHQWPATLVQPVGSPLSLECTVEGTSNPNLYWYRQAAGRGLQLLFYSVGIGQISSEVPQNLSASRPQDRQFILSSKKLLLSDSGFYLCAWTSGRVSIDTQYFGPGTRLTVL.

The genes are TRBV5-6 and TRBJ2-1; possibly TRBD1 for D (6 bases). Germline-derived CDR1 and CDR2 are SGHDT and YYEEEE. V lost 2 bases and J lost 4, with 10 bases in between. This CDR3 contains 14 residues. The CDR3 loop reads CASSLGDRYNEQFF. In nucleotides, the CDR3 is TGTGCCAGCAGCTTAGGTGACAGGTACAATGAGCAGTTCTTC.

The chain carries TRBV11-2 and TRBJ2-5; perhaps TRBD2 as D (5 bases). The V and J ends lost 8 bases and 3 bases respectively, with 16 bases between them. CDR1 SGHAT and CDR2 FQNNGV come from the germline V gene. The CDR3 has 14 residues. CDR3: CASATIGGEETQYF. DNA of the CDR3: TGTGCCAGCGCGACCATCGGAGGAGAAGAGACCCAGTACTTC.

The rearrangement joins TRBV6-1 to TRBJ1-1, with D perhaps matching TRBD1 (6 bases). The V end was cut by 7 bases, the J end by 8 bases, with 17 bases between. CDR3 length equals 13 residues. The germline V gene has CDR1 MNHNS and CDR2 SASEGT. The CDR3 loop is CASTRTANLEAFF. The CDR3 DNA sequence: TGTGCCAGCACCAGGACAGCTAACCTCGAAGCTTTCTTT.

This clone came up a few times. The rearrangement links TRBV5-1 to TRBJ1-1; D call uncertain. CDR1 and CDR2 (germline): SGHRS, YFSETQ. This CDR3 has 14 amino acids. The V end was cut by 1 base, the J end by 7 bases, with 14 bases between. The chain's CDR3 is CASSLSGLQREAFF. In DNA, the CDR3 is TGCGCCAGCAGCTTGTCGGGCCTACAGCGTGAAGCTTTCTTT.

The chain has TRBV18 and TRBJ2-1, with 15 bases that match TRBD2. Per the germline V gene, CDR1 is KGHSH and CDR2 is LQKENI. V dropped 3 bases and J dropped 9; count of bases not matched to a gene: 6. CDR3 length: 16 amino acids. DNA for the CDR3: TGTGCCAGCTCACCCCGGACTAGCGGGAGGGCCGGTGAGCAGTTCTTC. This encodes CASSPRTSGRAGEQFF. Looking up the rest from reference TRBV18 and TRBJ2-1 gives the full variable domain: NAGVMQNPRHLVRRRGQEARLRCSPMKGHSHVYWYRQLPEEGLKFMVYLQKENIIDESGMPKERFSAEFPKEGPSILRIQQVVRGDSAAYFCASSPRTSGRAGEQFFGPGTRLTVL.

The chain links TRBV5-6 to TRBJ1-6; possibly TRBD1 for D (6 bases). The V end lost 5 bases, the J end lost 8 bases, and 17 bases lay between the germline ends. The CDR3 is 15 residues long. Germline CDR1 SGHDT, CDR2 YYEEEE. The CDR3: CASSTNRVKDSPLHF. CDR3 coding DNA: TGTGCCAGCAGTACCAACAGGGTTAAGGATTCACCCCTCCACTTT.

This rearrangement joins TRBV6-6 to TRBJ2-7, with TRBD2 matching 10 bases. CDR3 length: 16 residues. Trimming took 0 bases from V and 3 from J; bases not matched to a gene: 5. Germline CDR1 MNHNY, CDR2 SVGAGI (reference sequence). DNA for the CDR3: TGTGCCAGCAGTTACTCGGCTAGCGGGAGTATCTACGAGCAGTACTTC. Protein product: CASSYSASGSIYEQYF.

The chain is built from TRBV29-1 and TRBJ2-1; TRBD2 agrees at 14 bases. The germline gives CDR1 SQVTM, CDR2 ANQGSEA. The CDR3 sequence is 13 residues long. J was trimmed by 7 bases and V by 7 bases; bases with no gene match: 3. The CDR3 DNA follows: TGCAGCGGCCGACTAGCGGGGGGGAATGAGCAGTTCTTC. Translated, it gives CSGRLAGGNEQFF.

The chain employs TRBV6-5 and TRBJ1-5; a weak D match, TRBD1 (5 bases). Trimming pared 6 bases from V and 3 bases from J, leaving 9 bases between. The V gene's germline CDR1 is MNHEY and CDR2 SVGAGI. This CDR3 spans 13 amino acids. The DNA of the CDR3 is TGTGCCAGCAGGTCAGGGTACAATCAGCCCCAGCATTTT. Protein product: CASRSGYNQPQHF.

The V and J genes are TRBV2 and TRBJ2-7; tentatively, D is TRBD1 (7 bases). Germline CDR1 is SNHLY and CDR2 is FYNNEI. V was pared by 7 bases and J by 5 bases, with 15 bases between. The CDR3 has 13 amino acids. This CDR3 is CASTRQGGHEQYF. The CDR3 region has the DNA TGTGCCAGCACCCGACAGGGAGGACACGAGCAGTACTTC.

The V gene is TRBV5-1, the J gene TRBJ2-1; possibly TRBD1 for D (5 bases). Trimming took off 1 base at V and 6 bases at J, with 14 bases between the two ends. The CDR3 covers 15 residues. Per germline, CDR1 SGHRS and CDR2 YFSETQ. The CDR3 DNA sequence: TGCGCCAGCAGCTTGAGGCCAGGGCGAAGCAATGAGCAGTTCTTC. It translates to CASSLRPGRSNEQFF.

For this clone: The same CDR3 can be traced to other DNA sequences in this sample. This chain links TRBV6-5 with TRBJ2-7, with a possible D match to TRBD1 (5 bases). Trimming shortened V by 3 bases and J by 0 bases, and 6 bases separated the two germline ends. Germline CDR1 MNHEY, CDR2 SVGAGI. The CDR3 has 13 amino acids. CDR3 region: CASSYQGSYEQYF. The CDR3 DNA is TGTGCCAGCAGTTATCAGGGCTCCTACGAGCAGTACTTC.

In the case of this clone: Other DNA sequences in the sample encode the same CDR3. The genes are TRBV10-3 and TRBJ1-5; tentatively, D is TRBD1 (5 bases). The germline V gene encodes CDR1 ENHRY and CDR2 SYGVKD. Trimming pared 3 bases from V and 1 base from J, leaving 7 bases between. This CDR3 is 14 amino acids long. The CDR3 loop reads CAISERGSNQPQHF. The CDR3 nucleotides read TGTGCCATCAGTGAAAGGGGCAGCAATCAGCCCCAGCATTTT.

V usage is TRBV9 and J usage is TRBJ2-6; D is uncertain. With 3 bases removed from V and 0 bases from J, the gap between germline ends came to 13 bases. CDR1 SGDLS and CDR2 YYNGEE come from the germline V gene. The CDR3 is 17 residues long. The CDR3 loop is CASSAALKHSGANVLTF. The CDR3 bases are TGTGCCAGCAGCGCCGCCCTCAAACACTCTGGGGCCAACGTCCTGACTTTC.

The chain is built from TRBV2 and TRBJ2-2, with 9 nucleotides matching TRBD1. V trimming: 5 bases; J trimming: 5 bases; junction bases outside the gene matches: 6. This CDR3 spans 15 amino acids. CDR1 and CDR2 (germline): SNHLY, FYNNEI. The CDR3 is CASSSTGGETGELFF. The CDR3 DNA follows: TGTGCCAGCAGTTCAACAGGGGGCGAGACCGGGGAGCTGTTTTTT. The whole variable domain, remainder taken from reference TRBV2 and TRBJ2-2, is EPEVTQTPSHQVTQMGQEVILRCVPISNHLYFYWYRQILGQKVEFLVSFYNNEISEKSEIFDDQFSVERPDGSNFTLKIRSTKLEDSAMYFCASSSTGGETGELFFGEGSRLTVL.

The rearrangement joins TRBV6-5 to TRBJ1-2; D is perhaps TRBD1 (6 bases). The CDR3 loop spans 14 amino acids. Germline-derived CDR1 and CDR2 are MNHEY and SVGAGI. The ends were cut back, 0 bases at V and 7 bases at J, with 12 bases in the middle. CDR3: CASSYSLGGSGYTF. CDR3 DNA: TGTGCCAGCAGTTACTCGTTGGGGGGCTCTGGCTACACCTTC.